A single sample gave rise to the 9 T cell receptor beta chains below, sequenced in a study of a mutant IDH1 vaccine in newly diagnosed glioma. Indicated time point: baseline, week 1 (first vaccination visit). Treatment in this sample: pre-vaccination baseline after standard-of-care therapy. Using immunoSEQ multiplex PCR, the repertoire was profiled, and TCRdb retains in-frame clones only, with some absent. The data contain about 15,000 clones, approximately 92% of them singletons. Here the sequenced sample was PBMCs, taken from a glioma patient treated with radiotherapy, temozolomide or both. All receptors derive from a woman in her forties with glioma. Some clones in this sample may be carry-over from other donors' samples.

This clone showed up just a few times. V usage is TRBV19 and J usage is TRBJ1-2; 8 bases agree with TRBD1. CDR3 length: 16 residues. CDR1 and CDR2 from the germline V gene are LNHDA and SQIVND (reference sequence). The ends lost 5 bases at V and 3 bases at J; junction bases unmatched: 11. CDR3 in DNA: TGTGCCAGTAGTTGGACAGGGCGCCTCCTGGACTATGGCTACACCTTC. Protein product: CASSWTGRLLDYGYTF. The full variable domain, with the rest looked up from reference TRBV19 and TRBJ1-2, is DGGITQSPKYLFRKEGQNVTLSCEQNLNHDAMYWYRQDPGQGLRLIYYSQIVNDFQKGDIAEGYSVSREKKESFPLTVTSAQKNPTAFYLCASSWTGRLLDYGYTFGSGTRLTVV.

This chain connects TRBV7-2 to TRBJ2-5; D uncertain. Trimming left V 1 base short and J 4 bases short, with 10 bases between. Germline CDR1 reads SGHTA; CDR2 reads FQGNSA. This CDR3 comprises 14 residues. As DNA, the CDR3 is TGTGCCAGCAGCTTAGGTGGGTCGGGAGAGACCCAGTACTTC. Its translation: CASSLGGSGETQYF.

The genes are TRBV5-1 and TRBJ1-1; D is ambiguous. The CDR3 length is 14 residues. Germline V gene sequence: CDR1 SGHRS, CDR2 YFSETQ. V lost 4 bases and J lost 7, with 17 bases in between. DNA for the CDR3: TGCGCCAGCAGCAAGGCCGAAGGGTTAAGTGAAGCTTTCTTT. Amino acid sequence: CASSKAEGLSEAFF.

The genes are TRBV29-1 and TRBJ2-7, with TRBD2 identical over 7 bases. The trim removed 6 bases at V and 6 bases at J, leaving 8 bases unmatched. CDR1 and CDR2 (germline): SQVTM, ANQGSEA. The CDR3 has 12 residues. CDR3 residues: CSVGGYSPEQYF. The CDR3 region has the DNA TGCAGCGTCGGGGGGTACAGTCCCGAGCAGTACTTC.

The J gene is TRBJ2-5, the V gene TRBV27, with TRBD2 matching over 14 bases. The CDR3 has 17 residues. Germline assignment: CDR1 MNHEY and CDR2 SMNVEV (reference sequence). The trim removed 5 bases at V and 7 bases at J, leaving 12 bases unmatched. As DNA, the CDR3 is TGTGCCAGCAGTCTCACCCTTCCGGGACTAGCGGGAGTGACCCAGTACTTC. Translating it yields CASSLTLPGLAGVTQYF.

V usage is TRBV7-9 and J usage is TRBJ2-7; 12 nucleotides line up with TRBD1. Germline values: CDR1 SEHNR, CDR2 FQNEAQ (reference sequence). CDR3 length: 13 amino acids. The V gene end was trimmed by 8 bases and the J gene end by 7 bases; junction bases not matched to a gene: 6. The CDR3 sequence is CASEGQGAEEQYF. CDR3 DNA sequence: TGTGCCAGCGAGGGACAGGGGGCGGAAGAGCAGTACTTC.

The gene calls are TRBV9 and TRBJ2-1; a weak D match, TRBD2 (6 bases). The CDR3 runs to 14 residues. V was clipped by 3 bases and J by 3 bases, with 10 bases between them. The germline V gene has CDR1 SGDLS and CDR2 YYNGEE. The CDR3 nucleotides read TGTGCCAGCAGCGATAACGGGGGCTACAATGAGCAGTTCTTC. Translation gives CASSDNGGYNEQFF.

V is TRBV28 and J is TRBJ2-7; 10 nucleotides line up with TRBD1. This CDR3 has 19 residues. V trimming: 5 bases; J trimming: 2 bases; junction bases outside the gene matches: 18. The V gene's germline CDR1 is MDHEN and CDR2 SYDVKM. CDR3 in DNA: TGTGCCAGCAGTCCTACCGGGACAGGGGCCTCCCGATCGGCCTACGAGCAGTACTTC. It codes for CASSPTGTGASRSAYEQYF.

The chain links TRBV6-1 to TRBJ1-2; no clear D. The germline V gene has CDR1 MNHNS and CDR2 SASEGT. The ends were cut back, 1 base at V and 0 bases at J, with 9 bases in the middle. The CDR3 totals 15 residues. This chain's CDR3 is CASSEGQSANYGYTF. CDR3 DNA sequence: TGTGCCAGCAGTGAAGGGCAGTCAGCTAACTATGGCTACACCTTC.